The 14 T cell receptor beta chains in this list originate from one sample, sequenced in a study of blood T cells in healthy people across ages. A second PCR of about 6 to 12 cycles used a sample-barcoded 5' primer and a J-beta primer mix. From the 5' RACE reads, TCRdb called clonotypes with MiXCR, one entry per CDR3 protein. This table has over a million distinct CDR3 sequences, roughly 45% appearing once. The sample comprised blood. The origin of the receptors is a woman between 18 and 29 years old in good health.

This clonotype was observed a handful of times. This rearrangement joins TRBV2 to TRBJ2-7; 9 bases map to TRBD1. J gave up 4 bases and V 4 bases, and 8 bases lay outside the gene matches. CDR3 length: 15 amino acids. CDR1 is SNHLY and CDR2 is FYNNEI in the germline V gene. The CDR3 spells CASSATGGGFYEQYF. For the CDR3, the DNA is TGTGCCAGCAGTGCTACAGGGGGCGGGTTTTACGAGCAGTACTTC.

This clonotype has just a few counts. The chain couples TRBV5-1 to TRBJ2-3; TRBD1 is a possible D gene (6 bases). CDR3 length: 15 residues. V lost 6 bases to trimming and J lost 0 bases, with 14 bases between them. Germline lookup yields CDR1 SGHRS and CDR2 YFSETQ. The CDR3 loop reads CASKDRPTSTDTQYF. DNA of the CDR3: TGCGCCAGCAAGGACAGACCGACTAGCACAGATACGCAGTATTTT.

Here the CDR3 DNA reads TGCAGTGCTAGACAATCCGGGACTATTCATTTTGAGCAGTACTTC. It translates to CSARQSGTIHFEQYF. The chain combines TRBV20-1 with TRBJ2-7; 7 bases are a match to TRBD2. The germline CDR1 and CDR2 sequences are DFQATT and SNEGSKA (reference sequence). The CDR3 length is 15 residues. V dropped 2 bases and J dropped 7; count of bases not matched to a gene: 14.

This clonotype showed up just a few times. The rearrangement joins TRBV2 to TRBJ2-5, with D perhaps being TRBD1 or TRBD2 (5 bases each). V was cut by 6 bases and J by 4 bases, with 12 bases left in between. The CDR3 loop spans 13 amino acids. Germline loops: CDR1 SNHLY, CDR2 FYNNEI. The CDR3 coding sequence is TGTGCCAGCAGAGGGACCTTTCTAGAGACCCAGTACTTC. It is translated as CASRGTFLETQYF. The variable domain in full, completed from reference TRBV2 and TRBJ2-5, reads EPEVTQTPSHQVTQMGQEVILRCVPISNHLYFYWYRQILGQKVEFLVSFYNNEISEKSEIFDDQFSVERPDGSNFTLKIRSTKLEDSAMYFCASRGTFLETQYFGPGTRLLVL.

This chain uses TRBV21-1 with TRBJ2-3; TRBD2 reflects the table's D call only, with no check against the DNA. TRBV21-1 is a known pseudogene. This CDR3 comprises 16 residues. DNA of the CDR3: TGTGCCAGCAGCATTGGAGGGACAAGCTTCACAGGTACGCAGTATTTT. Translating it yields CASSIGGTSFTGTQYF.

The chain recombines TRBV28 with TRBJ2-3; 7 nucleotides align to TRBD1. Germline CDR1 and CDR2: MDHEN and SYDVKM. The CDR3 sequence is 15 residues long. V shed 5 bases, J shed 3 bases, and the junction held 8 bases outside the gene matches. Here the CDR3 reads CASSRWTGSTDTQYF. DNA for the CDR3: TGTGCCAGCAGTCGCTGGACAGGTTCAACAGATACGCAGTATTTT. Full variable domain (outside the CDR3, taken from reference TRBV28 and TRBJ2-3): DVKVTQSSRYLVKRTGEKVFLECVQDMDHENMFWYRQDPGLGLRLIYFSYDVKMKEKGDIPEGYSVSREKKERFSLILESASTNQTSMYLCASSRWTGSTDTQYFGPGTRLTVL.

This clonotype was recorded only once. This sequence joins TRBV9 and TRBJ2-7, with 8 nucleotides matching TRBD2. This CDR3 has 16 amino acids. Germline V gene lookup returns CDR1 SGDLS and CDR2 YYNGEE. V shed 0 bases and J 0 bases; nucleotides not matched to a gene: 5. The CDR3 is CASSVGERGSSYEQYF. CDR3 sequence (DNA): TGTGCCAGCAGCGTAGGGGAGCGGGGGAGCTCCTACGAGCAGTACTTC.

The chain is built from TRBV15 and TRBJ2-7; D possibly corresponds to TRBD1 (5 bases). The CDR3 runs 13 residues. Trimming cost V 0 bases and J 10 bases, with 13 bases left between them. From germline, CDR1 is LNHNV and CDR2 YYDKDF (reference sequence). This CDR3 reads CATSREGRGAQYF. DNA of the CDR3: TGTGCCACCAGCAGAGAAGGCCGTGGGGCCCAGTACTTC.

The V call is TRBV24-1, the J call TRBJ2-3; TRBD1 is a possible D gene (5 bases). Germline V lookup: CDR1 KGHDR, CDR2 SFDVKD. V was shortened by 4 bases and J by 2 bases, with 12 bases between the two germline ends. There are 15 residues in the CDR3. The CDR3 DNA reads TGTGCCACCAGTGAACGGCAGGGCCACACAGATACGCAGTATTTT. Its translation is CATSERQGHTDTQYF.

The chain combines TRBV12-3 or TRBV12-4 with TRBJ1-1; D is ambiguous. The CDR3 length is 13 residues. Trimming shortened V by 6 bases and J by 3 bases, and 11 bases separated the two germline ends. The chain's CDR3 is CASRASGDTEAFF. For the CDR3, the DNA is TGTGCCAGCAGGGCGAGTGGAGACACTGAAGCTTTCTTT.

This clonotype was seen many times. The J gene is TRBJ2-1, the V gene TRBV20-1, with TRBD2 as a possible D gene (6 bases). The CDR3 runs 16 residues. Trimming left V 4 bases short and J 6 bases short, with 22 bases between. Germline values: CDR1 DFQATT, CDR2 SNEGSKA (reference sequence). The CDR3, as DNA: TGCAGTGCTACCACTTGGGAGGTCCTCACCTCCAATGAGCAGTTCTTC. It yields the protein CSATTWEVLTSNEQFF.

The chain employs TRBV5-6 and TRBJ2-1; D is tentatively TRBD1 or TRBD2 (6 bases each). CDR1 and CDR2 (germline): SGHDT, YYEEEE. Trimming pared 3 bases from V and 5 bases from J, leaving 18 bases between. This CDR3 region has 16 residues. The CDR3 DNA reads as TGTGCCAGCAGCTGGAGGGGGGAGATTCTGGACAATGAGCAGTTCTTC. This sequence encodes CASSWRGEILDNEQFF.

CDR3 residues: CASSQKQGQETQYF. The CDR3, as DNA: TGCGCCAGCAGCCAGAAACAGGGGCAAGAGACCCAGTACTTC. The V gene is TRBV4-1, the J gene TRBJ2-5; TRBD1 matches 7 bases. Germline V lookup: CDR1 MGHRA, CDR2 YSYEKL. The length of the CDR3 is 14 residues. V was pared by 3 bases and J by 2 bases, with 3 bases of the junction left unmatched.

The J gene is TRBJ2-3, the V gene TRBV11-2; D unresolved. The germline V gene encodes CDR1 SGHAT and CDR2 FQNNGV. Trimming took off 5 bases at V and 4 bases at J, with 10 bases between the two ends. The CDR3 has 13 amino acids. CDR3 bases: TGTGCCAGCAGCCTCCATAGGGCAGATACGCAGTATTTT. As protein: CASSLHRADTQYF.